This T cell receptor (beta chain) is from a study of T cells in localized non-small cell lung cancer (dated by TCRdb to the early 2020s). Regarding the complete study: Comparing tumors with uninvolved tumor-adjacent lungs, the study looked at the T cell repertoires of roughly 250 patients with early-stage NSCLC. The cohort was made up of around 250 treatment-naive NSCLC patients whose localized lung tumors had been resected. The mean age of the NSCLC patients was about 70 years, with 130 or so men and approximately 100 women.

General study outcomes and caveats: Longer overall survival was associated with higher blood T cell density, whereas shorter survival was associated with higher adjacent-lung clonality. The highest T cell clonality was observed in uninvolved tumor-adjacent lung, where clonality exceeded that of tumor, suggesting that antigenic responses were more focused in uninvolved tumor-adjacent lung. Because the study design was exploratory, TCR variables were selected using unadjusted p-values without false-discovery rate correction. A median of approximately 55 of the top 100 tumor clones were detected in paired uninvolved adjacent lung, and under 30 of these tumor clones were also found among the top 100 clones of the paired uninvolved adjacent lung. Because multi-region tumor sequencing was not performed, intratumor heterogeneity could not be ruled out.

The CDR3 spans 13 residues, from the cysteine through the phenylalanine. This entry keeps only the CDR3 DNA: 39 bases, framed from base 1. Compared with germline, V lacks 4 bases and J lacks 3 bases; bases without a gene match: 3. Looking up the germline V gene (reference sequence) yields CDR1 SGHNT and CDR2 YYREEE. At diagnosis, peripheral blood, uninvolved tumor-adjacent lung and tumor were collected and stored as a combination of fresh-frozen and FFPE material. For TCR repertoire profiling, the blood samples were analyzed as peripheral blood mononuclear cells. Comment on this clone: The clone's antigen remains unknown. Per-base qualities were not stored, and no clone one base away is much larger.

The immunoSEQ Assay was used to sequence TCR beta CDR3 regions from DNA. The authors' analysis ran thus. To compute T cell density, TCR beta template counts were normalized to usable DNA, which was estimated by amplifying housekeeping genes. Richness was estimated using the preseqR package, with extrapolation to 400,000 templates for PBMC samples and to 120,000 templates for tissue samples. Clonality was defined as one minus Pielou's evenness. Tissue-enriched TCRs were identified through differential abundance testing performed on productive amino-acid clonotypes, with a minimum total count of 5 and an alpha of 0.1. The Jaccard Index and the Morisita Overlap Index were used to measure repertoire overlap between compartments. GLIPH grouped TCR beta CDR3s together with public tetramer-defined viral CDR3s, and a viral motif had to include at least three viral sequences and show V-gene enrichment. In its TCRdb copy, this immuneACCESS table keeps in-frame sequences only and misses some clones. Where compared with another copy, unresolved V genes explain less than half of these, and the others have no known cause. V and J calls and clone size follow that table, whereas D and trimming were derived from the DNA. This sample is represented by more than 25,000 clones; approximately 78% of them were singletons. Together, the top ten hold 3.5% to 5% of the sample.

This sample comprised peripheral blood, obtained before any cancer treatment. The sequence joins TRBV5-4 to TRBJ1-1, and 7 bases in between align with TRBD1. This sequence originates from a woman between 40 and 69 years old with stage I lung adenocarcinoma. The CDR3 corresponds to CASSLTGDTEAFF. Here is the DNA: TGTGCCAGCAGCCTTACAGGGGACACTGAAGCTTTCTTT. Extended through the reference TRBV5-4 and TRBJ1-1 proteins, this CDR3 yields the full variable domain: ETGVTQSPTHLIKTRGQQVTLRCSSQSGHNTVSWYQQALGQGPQFIFQYYREEENGRGNFPPRFSGLQFPNYSSELNVNALELDDSALYLCASSLTGDTEAFFGQGTRLTVV.